This paragraph reports one T cell receptor beta chain. Per the authors' pipeline: Researchers report that nucleated cell counts were estimated from reference gene primer amplification. Generated by immunoSEQ multiplex PCR, the TCRdb table keeps only in-frame clones and is missing some. Clone size and V and J calls were adopted from that table, with D and trimming inferred from the DNA. The table lists 270,000 or so clones, around 81% of them singletons. The data were taken from a study of blood T cell repertoires in COVID-19. Study overall: Both acute and convalescent COVID-19 samples were obtained from the United States, Italy and Spain. From T cells, B-cell-depleted T cells, or PBMCs came the material, which was cDNA or gDNA.

This CDR3 contains 15 residues. CDR1 and CDR2 from the germline V gene are MGHDK and SYGVNS. Trimming pared 2 bases from V and 8 bases from J, leaving 15 bases between. The gene calls are TRBV25-1 and TRBJ1-4; possible D gene TRBD1, 5 bases. Sequencing was performed on peripheral blood. The receptor was isolated from a woman in her sixties with active or convalescent COVID-19. The CDR3: CASSEPGLRGEKLFF. The CDR3 region has the DNA TGTGCCAGCAGTGAACCGGGACTGCGGGGCGAAAAACTGTTTTTT. Full variable domain (rest looked up from reference TRBV25-1 and TRBJ1-4): EADIYQTPRYLVIGTGKKITLECSQTMGHDKMYWYQQDPGMELHLIHYSYGVNSTEKGDLSSESTVSRIRTEHFPLTLESARPSHTSQYLCASSEPGLRGEKLFFGSGTQLSVL.